The rows below give T cell receptor beta chains drawn from one sample of a study of cytomegalovirus exposure and HLA in healthy donors. Using immunoSEQ multiplex PCR, the repertoire was profiled, and TCRdb retains in-frame clones only, with some absent. The specimen's table records around 46,000 clones. The sample comprised PBMCs. Receptor source: a woman aged 35 to 49 in good health and CMV-seronegative. The CDR3 runs from the conserved cysteine through the conserved F or W. A D gene is named only where the DNA matches it firmly.

v_gene	j_gene	d_gene	CDR3nt	CDR3aa
TRBV25-1	TRBJ1-1	.	TGTGCCAGCAGTTCAGAGAACACTGAAGCTTTCTTT	CASSSENTEAFF
TRBV7-9	TRBJ1-1	.	TGTGCCAGCAGCTCTAGGACAGACATGAACACTGAAGCTTTCTTT	CASSSRTDMNTEAFF
TRBV7-2	TRBJ1-5	.	TGTGCCAGCAGCTATGGACGGGGGGTAGGACCCCAGCATTTT	CASSYGRGVGPQHF
TRBV9	TRBJ1-2	.	TGTGCCAGCAGCGCAGGGGTGTCTGGCTACACCTTC	CASSAGVSGYTF
TRBV6-5	TRBJ1-1	TRBD1	TGTGCCAGCAGAGAACTACAGGGGGCATGGACTGAAGCTTTCTTT	CASRELQGAWTEAFF
TRBV9	TRBJ2-7	TRBD1	TGTGCCAGCAGCGGGGGGACAGGGCCCTACGAGCAGTACTTC	CASSGGTGPYEQYF
TRBV5-1	TRBJ2-5	.	TGCGCCAGCAGCCGGAGGACTAGAGGGGGACAAGAGACCCAGTACTTC	CASSRRTRGGQETQYF
TRBV2	TRBJ2-1	.	TGTGCCACCAAAGGACGAGGGATAGGGGGTAATGAGCAGTTCTTC	CATKGRGIGGNEQFF
TRBV7-9	TRBJ1-1	.	TGTGCCAGCAGCTTTCTTCAGGGGAGCGCGAACACTGAAGCTTTCTTT	CASSFLQGSANTEAFF
TRBV4-3	TRBJ2-3	.	TGCGCCAGCAGCCAAGAAGGCAGACTAAGCACAGATACGCAGTATTTT	CASSQEGRLSTDTQYF
TRBV27	TRBJ2-5	.	TGTGCCAGCAGTTTAGAGCGGTCCCTCGGGACCCAGTACTTC	CASSLERSLGTQYF
TRBV5-1	TRBJ2-7	.	TGCGCCAGCAGTTCCACCTACGAGCAGTACTTC	CASSSTYEQYF